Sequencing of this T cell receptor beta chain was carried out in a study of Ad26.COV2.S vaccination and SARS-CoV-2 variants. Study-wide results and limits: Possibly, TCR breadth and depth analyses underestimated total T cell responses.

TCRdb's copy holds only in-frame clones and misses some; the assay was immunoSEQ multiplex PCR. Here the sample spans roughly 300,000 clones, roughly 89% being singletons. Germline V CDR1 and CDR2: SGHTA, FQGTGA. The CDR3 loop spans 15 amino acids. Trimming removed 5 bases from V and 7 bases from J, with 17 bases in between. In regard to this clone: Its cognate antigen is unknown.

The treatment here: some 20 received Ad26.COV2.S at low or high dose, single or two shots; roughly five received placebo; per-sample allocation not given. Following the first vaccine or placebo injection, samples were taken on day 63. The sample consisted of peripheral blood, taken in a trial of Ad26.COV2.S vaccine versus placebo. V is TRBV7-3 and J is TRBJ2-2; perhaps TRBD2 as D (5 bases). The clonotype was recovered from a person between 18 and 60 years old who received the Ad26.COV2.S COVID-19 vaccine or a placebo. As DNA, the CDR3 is TGTGCCAGCAGCCTAAACGCCGGACGGGACGGGGAGCTGTTTTTT. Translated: CASSLNAGRDGELFF.